These 27 T cell receptor beta chains came from one sample sequenced in a study of cytomegalovirus exposure and HLA in healthy donors. The primer mix had 60 Vbeta and 13 Jbeta primers. Repertoires were generated with immunoSEQ multiplex PCR, while TCRdb's copy carries only in-frame clones and drops some. This table has about 140,000 clones, around nine tenths appearing once. Sequencing input: PBMCs. These receptors were obtained from a woman aged 30 to 39 in good health and CMV-seronegative.

The J gene is TRBJ2-3, the V gene TRBV11-2; 8 bases match TRBD2. V lost 3 bases to trimming and J lost 4 bases; unmatched junction nucleotides: 12. Germline V lookup: CDR1 SGHAT, CDR2 FQNNGV. The CDR3 extends over 17 amino acids. The chain's CDR3 is CASSFRASGSDSDTQYF. CDR3 bases: TGTGCCAGCAGCTTCCGCGCAAGCGGGAGTGATTCAGATACGCAGTATTTT.

The chain recombines TRBV19 with TRBJ1-1; 7 nucleotides align to TRBD1. The J segment lost 5 bases and the V segment lost 4 bases, leaving 7 bases of the junction unmatched. Per germline, CDR1 LNHDA and CDR2 SQIVND (reference sequence). There are 14 residues in the CDR3. CDR3 loop: CASSTTGSGTEAFF. CDR3 in DNA: TGTGCCAGTAGTACGACAGGGTCGGGGACTGAAGCTTTCTTT.

This clone was detected a few times. The CDR3 region is CASSPRVDRGTQYF. The CDR3 DNA reads as TGTGCCAGCAGCCCCCGGGTGGATCGCGGTACGCAGTATTTT. V usage is TRBV7-2 and J usage is TRBJ2-3; D gene uncertain. Trimming left V 5 bases short and J 8 bases short, with 17 bases between. CDR1 is SGHTA and CDR2 is FQGNSA in the germline V gene. The CDR3 spans 14 residues.

V gene TRBV5-6 combines with J gene TRBJ1-2; D remains ambiguous. Trimming pared 2 bases from V and 5 bases from J, leaving 10 bases between. The CDR3 totals 13 residues. Germline assignment: CDR1 SGHDT and CDR2 YYEEEE. The CDR3 protein is CASSFRTSYGYTF. DNA for the CDR3: TGTGCCAGCAGCTTCAGGACTTCTTATGGCTACACCTTC.

The V and J genes are TRBV19 and TRBJ1-2; the match to TRBD1 covers 10 bases. The CDR3 sequence is 15 residues long. V shed 2 bases, J shed 6 bases, and the junction held 6 bases outside the gene matches. Per the germline V gene, CDR1 is LNHDA and CDR2 is SQIVND (reference sequence). The CDR3 nucleotides read TGTGCCAGTAGTATATGGGACAGGGGAAGTAATGGCTACACCTTC. As protein: CASSIWDRGSNGYTF.

The gene calls are TRBV18 and TRBJ2-1; possible D gene TRBD1, 5 bases. V lost 6 bases and J lost 3, with 21 bases in between. This CDR3 has 17 amino acids. CDR1 and CDR2 (germline): KGHSH, LQKENI. The CDR3 sequence is CASSSPSGASNYNEQFF. For the CDR3, the DNA is TGTGCCAGCTCTTCCCCCTCTGGGGCATCAAACTACAATGAGCAGTTCTTC. Supplemented by reference TRBV18 and TRBJ2-1, the full variable domain reads NAGVMQNPRHLVRRRGQEARLRCSPMKGHSHVYWYRQLPEEGLKFMVYLQKENIIDESGMPKERFSAEFPKEGPSILRIQQVVRGDSAAYFCASSSPSGASNYNEQFFGPGTRLTVL.

The chain joins TRBV6-4 to TRBJ1-2; the match to TRBD1 covers 12 bases. With V trimmed by 5 bases and J by 7 bases, 5 bases remained unmatched. This CDR3 comprises 14 residues. The germline V gene encodes CDR1 MRHNA and CDR2 SNTAGT. This CDR3 reads CASSPGQGAFGYTF. CDR3 nucleotides: TGTGCCAGCAGTCCGGGACAGGGGGCGTTTGGCTACACCTTC.

The V and J genes are TRBV2 and TRBJ2-1; D might be TRBD1 (6 bases). V lost 1 base and J 8 bases, leaving 24 bases between the germline ends. The CDR3 totals 18 residues. Germline CDR1 reads SNHLY; CDR2 reads FYNNEI. DNA for the CDR3: TGTGCCAGCAGTGAAGATGCTGGGTTCGGGGTCAAGGGGGATGAGCAGTTCTTC. Encoded protein: CASSEDAGFGVKGDEQFF.

This sequence joins TRBV25-1 and TRBJ2-7; 9 nucleotides match TRBD1. Germline lookup yields CDR1 MGHDK and CDR2 SYGVNS. The CDR3 covers 13 residues. Trimming at V came to 4 bases and at J to 3 bases, leaving 1 base not matched to a gene. The CDR3 reads CASSGGQGYEQYF. CDR3 DNA sequence: TGTGCCAGCAGTGGGGGACAGGGCTACGAGCAGTACTTC.

The rearrangement joins TRBV6-5 to TRBJ2-3, with 10 positions matching TRBD2. The CDR3 spans 16 residues. Germline CDR1 MNHEY, CDR2 SVGAGI. V gave up 0 bases and J gave up 6 bases; unmatched junction bases: 6. In DNA form, the CDR3 reads TGTGCCAGCAGTTACTCTCCCAGCGGGGGGGCCGATACGCAGTATTTT. It yields the protein CASSYSPSGGADTQYF.

The V gene is TRBV10-3, the J gene TRBJ1-5, with TRBD1 matching 11 bases. The CDR3 covers 15 residues. V dropped 3 bases and J dropped 4; count of bases not matched to a gene: 2. Germline loops: CDR1 ENHRY, CDR2 SYGVKD. The CDR3 DNA follows: TGTGCCATCAGTGACCGGGACAGGGGGAATCAGCCCCAGCATTTT. Its translation: CAISDRDRGNQPQHF.

The genes are TRBV5-4 and TRBJ2-1, with 10 bases that match TRBD2. The germline CDR1 and CDR2 sequences are SGHNT and YYREEE (reference sequence). The CDR3 length is 15 residues. V gave up 4 bases and J gave up 8 bases; unmatched junction bases: 9. The CDR3 nucleotides read TGTGCCAGCAGCCCAGGAGCGGGGGGGCTATATGAGCAGTTCTTC. Translating it yields CASSPGAGGLYEQFF.

The chain recombines TRBV14 with TRBJ2-2, with a tentative D call TRBD1 (5 bases). V lost 4 bases and J 0 bases, leaving 12 bases between the germline ends. This CDR3 is built from 16 residues. Germline CDR1 is SGHDN and CDR2 is FVKESK. In DNA, the CDR3 is TGTGCCAGCAGCCCGCCAGGACAAGCGAACACCGGGGAGCTGTTTTTT. Translated: CASSPPGQANTGELFF.

The table lists this clone with a few counts. The chain employs TRBV4-2 and TRBJ1-5; 8 nucleotides align to TRBD1. This CDR3 comprises 14 residues. V lost 3 bases to trimming and J lost 9 bases; unmatched junction nucleotides: 7. Germline loops: CDR1 LGHNA, CDR2 YNFKEQ. The CDR3: CASSQDREFWPQHF. The DNA of the CDR3 is TGTGCCAGCAGCCAGGACAGGGAATTTTGGCCCCAGCATTTT.

This clone was seen once. The chain employs TRBV28 and TRBJ2-5, with D maybe TRBD1 (6 bases). The V end was cut by 7 bases, the J end by 2 bases, with 17 bases between. This CDR3 spans 15 amino acids. CDR1 and CDR2 (germline): MDHEN, SYDVKM. The CDR3 region has the DNA TGTGCCAGCACCCTCCCCGGACAGCTGCAAGAGACCCAGTACTTC. Amino acids: CASTLPGQLQETQYF.

The chain couples TRBV7-8 to TRBJ2-5; no reliable D call. Trimming pared 3 bases from V and 0 bases from J, leaving 14 bases between. CDR3 size: 16 residues. CDR1 SGHVS and CDR2 FQNEAQ come from the germline V gene. The CDR3 protein is CASSFPTRKYQETQYF. As DNA, the CDR3 is TGTGCCAGCAGCTTTCCGACACGAAAGTACCAAGAGACCCAGTACTTC.

The chain combines TRBV18 with TRBJ2-5; tentatively, D is TRBD2 (5 bases). The V and J ends lost 4 bases and 5 bases respectively, with 11 bases between them. The CDR3 consists of 13 residues. Germline lookup yields CDR1 KGHSH and CDR2 LQKENI. The CDR3 nucleotides read TGTGCCAGCTCACTCGGGTCGGGGGAGACCCAGTACTTC. It is translated as CASSLGSGETQYF.

The V call is TRBV7-2, the J call TRBJ2-3; 14 nucleotides agree with TRBD2. V was pared by 5 bases and J by 6 bases, with 7 bases of the junction left unmatched. The CDR3 loop spans 16 amino acids. CDR1 and CDR2 from the germline V gene are SGHTA and FQGNSA. The CDR3 loop is CASSLTSGGAGDTQYF. CDR3 sequence (DNA): TGTGCCAGCAGCCTGACTAGCGGGGGGGCCGGGGATACGCAGTATTTT.

J is TRBJ2-5 and V is TRBV5-4; weak D call: TRBD2 (6 bases). Germline CDR1 is SGHNT and CDR2 is YYREEE (reference sequence). This CDR3 is built from 15 residues. With 7 bases removed from V and 3 bases from J, the gap between germline ends came to 19 bases. The CDR3 loop is CASGRGREHEETQYF. Written as DNA, the CDR3 is TGTGCCAGCGGGCGGGGCAGGGAGCATGAAGAGACCCAGTACTTC.

The V and J genes are TRBV30 and TRBJ1-3; D is undetermined. Trimming removed 6 bases at V and 1 base at J, with 10 bases between. CDR1 is GTSNPN, CDR2 SVGIG, per germline (reference sequence). The CDR3 runs to 13 residues. The chain's CDR3 is CACGPGSGNTIYF. DNA for the CDR3: TGTGCCTGCGGGCCGGGGTCTGGAAACACCATATATTTT.

This rearrangement joins TRBV5-4 to TRBJ2-5; weak D call: TRBD1 (6 bases). The J call is in doubt because the DNA end fits TRBJ2-7 better. Per the germline V gene, CDR1 is SGHNT and CDR2 is YYREEE (reference sequence). The CDR3 is made up of 14 amino acids. The CDR3 reads CASSSEDRIYEQYF. The CDR3, as DNA: TGTGCCAGCAGCTCAGAGGACAGAATCTACGAGCAGTACTTC.

This clone was detected only once. The CDR3 DNA is TGTGCCAGCTCACCGGTTCTACAGGGATTCACCGGGGAGCTGTTTTTT. Translating it yields CASSPVLQGFTGELFF. The chain is built from TRBV18 and TRBJ2-2; tentatively, D is TRBD1 (6 bases). The V gene's germline CDR1 is KGHSH and CDR2 LQKENI. Trimming removed 3 bases from V and 4 bases from J, with 15 bases in between. There are 16 residues in the CDR3.

In regard to this clone: The same CDR3 also results from other DNA sequences found in this sample. This sequence joins TRBV9 and TRBJ2-7, with 7 bases identical to TRBD2. Trimming removed 0 bases from V and 2 bases from J; junction bases left unmatched: 2. The germline V gene has CDR1 SGDLS and CDR2 YYNGEE. CDR3 size: 14 residues. Here the CDR3 DNA reads TGTGCCAGCAGCGTAGGGGGGGGTACCTACGAGCAGTACTTC. It is translated as CASSVGGGTYEQYF. Variable domain in full (rest from reference TRBV9 and TRBJ2-7): DSGVTQTPKHLITATGQRVTLRCSPRSGDLSVYWYQQSLDQGLQFLIQYYNGEERAKGNILERFSAQQFPDLHSELNLSSLELGDSALYFCASSVGGGTYEQYFGPGTRLTVT.

V gene TRBV27 combines with J gene TRBJ2-7, with 7 positions matching TRBD1. This CDR3 contains 15 residues. J was trimmed by 4 bases and V by 6 bases; bases with no gene match: 12. In germline, CDR1 is MNHEY, CDR2 SMNVEV (reference sequence). In DNA form, the CDR3 reads TGTGCCAGCAGACCTGAGGTAGGGGGCGCTTACGAGCAGTACTTC. It translates to CASRPEVGGAYEQYF.

The chain recombines TRBV5-4 with TRBJ2-7; 9 nucleotides agree with TRBD1. Germline V CDR1 and CDR2: SGHNT, YYREEE (reference sequence). The CDR3 length is 13 residues. Trimming at V came to 4 bases and at J to 5 bases, leaving 4 bases not matched to a gene. CDR3 protein: CASSLTGGHEQYF. CDR3 nucleotides: TGTGCCAGCAGCCTAACAGGGGGCCACGAGCAGTACTTC.

There are a few counts of this clone. The chain joins TRBV6-4 to TRBJ2-5; 11 positions agree with TRBD2. CDR1 and CDR2 (germline): MRHNA, SNTAGT. CDR3 length equals 15 residues. V shed 3 bases and J 4 bases; nucleotides not matched to a gene: 4. The CDR3 DNA reads TGTGCCAGCAGTGAACTAGCGGGGGAAGTAGAGACCCAGTACTTC. Its translation is CASSELAGEVETQYF.

V is TRBV30 and J is TRBJ2-2, with 10 bases that match TRBD2. V was clipped by 3 bases and J by 7 bases; unmatched bases: 14. This CDR3 spans 17 amino acids. In germline, CDR1 is GTSNPN, CDR2 SVGIG (reference sequence). CDR3 DNA: TGTGCCTGGAGAACCCAGCGGGGGGGCCCGGTTGGCGGGGAGCTGTTTTTT. Translating gives CAWRTQRGGPVGGELFF.